This T cell receptor (beta chain) was documented in a study of beta chain features in type 1 diabetes listed by TCRdb under 2018. Regarding the research as a whole: No differences in mean age, gender distribution, total cell number or subset yield were found between patients and healthy donors. Whereas all 28 donors provided naive and central memory subsets, regulatory and stem cell-like memory subsets were isolated from just 8 patients and about eight healthy donors. The study compared TCRB repertoires of sorted circulating CD4+ T cell subsets between recently diagnosed type 1 diabetes patients and matched healthy donors. A total of some 110 million sorted cells were examined across all samples, and the number of cells per subset was strongly correlated with RNA yield.

The entire isolated RNA was reverse transcribed using the High Capacity cDNA Reverse Transcription Kit, and thus expressed TCRB transcripts were sequenced. Deep immunoSEQ sequencing was performed on naive, central memory and regulatory T cell samples, with an average of roughly 3.5 million total reads per sample. Sorted cells were lysed in RLT buffer and RNA was extracted with DNase-treated RNeasy Micro or Mini kits, depending on cell number. Each cell subset was processed on its own to prevent cross-contamination, while patient and healthy donor samples were processed together. The immunoSEQ multiplex PCR was used to amplify TCRB sequences from cDNA, generating 87-bp fragments that spanned the CDR3 region. Amplicons were sequenced on the Illumina HiSeq platform. In the authors' own workflow: PCR bias was computationally corrected using synthetic template baselines, reads within Hamming distance 2 were collapsed, and singletons that could not be merged were discarded. Reads were aligned against IMGT to assign V, D and J genes, CDR3 length and insertions or deletions at six rearrangement sites. Within each subset, clonotype counts were normalized to the number of sorted cells before true diversity and Gini coefficients were calculated with the tcR R package. Repertoire sharing was quantified using the overlap coefficient calculated on TCRB nucleotide sequences. This immuneACCESS table, as held by TCRdb, lists in-frame sequences with V and J called but not all clones. Of the missing ones, under half trace to an unresolved V gene in checked studies; the others have no known cause. V and J calls and clone size are as listed in that table; D and trimming were resolved from the DNA. This sample holds 250,000 to 300,000 clones; 8% were observed only once. Clones ranked in the top ten supply approximately 0.93% of the sample.

Each donor gave one peripheral blood draw, averaging roughly 0.11 L, which was collected into heparinised tubes. A BD FACSAria II was used to sort naive, central memory, regulatory and stem cell-like memory CD4+ T cells with a panel that included CD45RO, CCR7, CD25, CD127, CD95 and CD27. Every sorted population had a purity above 98%. PBMCs were isolated right away by Lymphoprep density gradient centrifugation and were stained directly, without culture. So that batch effects would be minimized, each experiment stained and sorted samples in pairs, pairing one healthy donor with one patient. Overall study results and their limits: Sequencing cDNA rather than genomic DNA could over-represent highly expressing activated cells, although activation and CD3 levels did not differ between groups. Shorter templates might be favored by PCR, yet because patient and control samples were amplified and corrected together, any such skew would affect both groups equally. A moderate but significant shortening of TCRB CDR3 length was observed in type 1 diabetes patients in all four CD4+ subsets. Naive, central memory and regulatory TCRB repertoires appeared to be more alike among patients than among healthy donors. At VDJ recombination sites, type 1 diabetes patients had fewer insertions and more deleted nucleotides, which implies abnormalities in thymic rearrangement. Because the HLA sub-analyses included only small numbers of individuals, any influence of HLA type on TCRB rearrangement was left unresolved.

Germline trimming amounts to 8 bases on V and 8 bases on J, with 12 as the count of junction bases outside the gene matches. The CDR3 numbers 14 residues from cysteine through phenylalanine. The only DNA kept is the CDR3, 42 bases in frame from the first base. CDR1 and CDR2, looked up from the germline V gene (reference sequence), are GTSNPN and SVGIG. Of note for this clone: Its antigen has not been determined. The sample holds no much larger clone one base away, and base qualities are not on file.

The sequence came from a young woman in good health. The sequenced sample was central memory CD4+ T cells from blood. Recombination linked TRBV30 to TRBJ1-4; TRBD1 fits 9 bases in the junction. In nucleotide form, the sequence is TGTGCCCGGGGGTCCGGGACAGGGAACGAAAAACTGTTTTTT. This yields the protein CARGSGTGNEKLFF. Reference TRBV30 and TRBJ1-4 proteins supply the regions before and after the CDR3; the full variable domain is: SQTIHQWPATLVQPVGSPLSLECTVEGTSNPNLYWYRQAAGRGLQLLFYSVGIGQISSEVPQNLSASRPQDRQFILSSKKLLLSDSGFYLCARGSGTGNEKLFFGSGTQLSVL.